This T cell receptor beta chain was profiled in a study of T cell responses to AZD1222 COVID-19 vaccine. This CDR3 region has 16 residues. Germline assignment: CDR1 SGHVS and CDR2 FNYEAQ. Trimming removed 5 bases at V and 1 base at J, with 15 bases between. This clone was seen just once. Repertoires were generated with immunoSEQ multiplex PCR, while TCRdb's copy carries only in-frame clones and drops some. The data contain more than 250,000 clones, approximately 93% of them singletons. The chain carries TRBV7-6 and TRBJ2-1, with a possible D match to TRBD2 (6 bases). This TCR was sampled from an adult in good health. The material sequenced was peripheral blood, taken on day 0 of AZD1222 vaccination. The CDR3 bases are TGTGCCAGCAGCCCAGTCGGGGCGGGATCCTACAATGAGCAGTTCTTC. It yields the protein CASSPVGAGSYNEQFF.